One sample yielded the 15 T cell receptor beta chains listed below, sequenced in a study of Ad26.COV2.S vaccination and SARS-CoV-2 variants (dated by TCRdb to the early 2020s). Libraries came from the immunoSEQ multiplex PCR assay. TCRdb's version of the immuneACCESS table is confined to in-frame rearrangements and falls short of the full clone set. An unresolved V gene accounts for under half of the shortfall where checked; the remainder is of unknown origin. The sample table holds 300,000 to 400,000 clones, of which approximately 90% were seen once. The ten largest account for 6.4% of the sample. This sample's treatment or condition label indicates: around 19 received Ad26.COV2.S at low or high dose, single or two shots; 5 received placebo; per-sample allocation not given. For vaccine and placebo recipients, the sequenced repertoires came from samples collected on day 63 after the first injection.

The material was peripheral blood, obtained in a trial of Ad26.COV2.S vaccine versus placebo. The receptor source for this set is a person aged 18 to 65 who received the Ad26.COV2.S COVID-19 vaccine or a placebo.

With regard to this clone: The junction departs from germline at one end; a sequencing error may be responsible. The chain carries TRBV24-1 and TRBJ1-4, with a possible D match to TRBD1 (5 bases). CDR1 is KGHDR, CDR2 SFDVKD, per germline. This CDR3 spans 12 amino acids. In DNA form, the CDR3 reads TGTGCCCCCAGGGATGGTAATGAAAAACTGTTTTTT. It yields the protein CAPRDGNEKLFF.

The chain employs TRBV5-4 and TRBJ2-3; 11 nucleotides match TRBD2. The CDR3 consists of 19 residues. Germline CDR1 reads SGHNT; CDR2 reads YYREEE (reference sequence). The trim removed 7 bases at V and 5 bases at J, leaving 21 bases unmatched. The CDR3 DNA follows: TGTGCCAGCTTTAATGCAGGTAGCGGGAGGGCCCTGACGGGAGATACGCAGTATTTT. It specifies CASFNAGSGRALTGDTQYF.

V gene TRBV13 combines with J gene TRBJ1-2; D is uncertain. The V end lost 6 bases, the J end lost 2 bases, and 10 bases lay between the germline ends. Germline-derived CDR1 and CDR2 are PRHDT and FYEKMQ (reference sequence). This CDR3 region has 13 residues. CDR3: CASSSGGNYGYTF. The CDR3 nucleotides are TGTGCCAGCAGTAGTGGTGGGAACTATGGCTACACCTTC. Using reference TRBV13 and TRBJ1-2 for the parts outside the CDR3, the full variable domain is AAGVIQSPRHLIKEKRETATLKCYPIPRHDTVYWYQQGPGQDPQFLISFYEKMQSDKGSIPDRFSAQQFSDYHSELNMSSLELGDSALYFCASSSGGNYGYTFGSGTRLTVV.

The chain is built from TRBV6-5 and TRBJ2-1; 10 bases fit TRBD1. CDR1 and CDR2 from the germline V gene are MNHEY and SVGAGI. The CDR3 length is 16 residues. V lost 0 bases and J lost 8; bases outside the gene matches: 7. CDR3 coding DNA: TGTGCCAGCAGTTACTCCGGGACAGGGGCGCAGTATGAGCAGTTCTTC. Its protein product is CASSYSGTGAQYEQFF.

The J gene is TRBJ2-3, the V gene TRBV11-2; 9 nucleotides match TRBD2. Germline assignment: CDR1 SGHAT and CDR2 FQNNGV. V dropped 3 bases and J dropped 3; count of bases not matched to a gene: 13. CDR3 length equals 18 residues. CDR3 in DNA: TGTGCCAGCAGCTTCGGGCGAGGCGGGGGGGCGATTACAGATACGCAGTATTTT. Residues: CASSFGRGGGAITDTQYF.

The chain employs TRBV5-4 and TRBJ1-2; TRBD1 matches 9 bases. The length of the CDR3 is 15 residues. Trimming cost V 4 bases and J 4 bases; bases outside gene matches: 8. CDR1 and CDR2 from the germline V gene are SGHNT and YYREEE (reference sequence). The CDR3 loop is CASSRHGTGIYGYTF. The CDR3 region has the DNA TGTGCCAGCAGCCGACACGGGACAGGGATCTATGGCTACACCTTC.

The chain links TRBV4-2 to TRBJ2-2; 10 bases are shared with TRBD2. Germline V gives CDR1 LGHNA, CDR2 YNFKEQ. The CDR3 has 16 residues. Germline trimming cut 0 bases from V and 5 bases from J; bases unmatched to any gene: 3. The CDR3 here is CASSQEILAGTGELFF. The DNA of the CDR3 is TGTGCCAGCAGCCAAGAAATACTAGCGGGAACCGGGGAGCTGTTTTTT.

This clone appeared a few times. The chain recombines TRBV29-1 with TRBJ1-5; D is ambiguous. V was cut by 5 bases and J by 5 bases, with 13 bases left in between. CDR3 length equals 13 residues. The germline CDR1 and CDR2 sequences are SQVTM and ANQGSEA. The CDR3 region is CSVSGSTDQPQHF. In DNA form, the CDR3 reads TGCAGCGTTTCGGGCAGTACCGATCAGCCCCAGCATTTT.

The CDR3 region has the DNA TGTGCCAGCAGTTTGGGGGTTGCGGGGGGCGGCACAGATACGCAGTATTTT. This translates into CASSLGVAGGGTDTQYF. The chain combines TRBV28 with TRBJ2-3, with 8 positions matching TRBD2. Looked up from germline, CDR1 is MDHEN and CDR2 is SYDVKM. V dropped 3 bases and J dropped 1; count of bases not matched to a gene: 9. The CDR3 has 17 residues. Full variable domain (missing parts from reference TRBV28 and TRBJ2-3): DVKVTQSSRYLVKRTGEKVFLECVQDMDHENMFWYRQDPGLGLRLIYFSYDVKMKEKGDIPEGYSVSREKKERFSLILESASTNQTSMYLCASSLGVAGGGTDTQYFGPGTRLTVL.

The V gene is TRBV6-6, the J gene TRBJ1-1, with D tentatively TRBD1 (6 bases). V was pared by 6 bases and J by 7 bases, with 21 bases between. The length of the CDR3 is 15 residues. Germline loops: CDR1 MNHNY, CDR2 SVGAGI (reference sequence). Here the CDR3 DNA reads TGTGCCAGCAGGCTGGGGGGCAGGCAGACCCTTGAAGCTTTCTTT. Protein product: CASRLGGRQTLEAFF.

The chain has TRBV7-2 and TRBJ1-1; D is undetermined. Germline V gene sequence: CDR1 SGHTA, CDR2 FQGNSA. V was shortened by 3 bases and J by 2 bases, with 13 bases between the two germline ends. The CDR3 has 15 amino acids. For the CDR3, the DNA is TGTGCCAGCAGCTTCAATGCGCAGATAAACACTGAAGCTTTCTTT. This codes for CASSFNAQINTEAFF.

The chain recombines TRBV2 with TRBJ1-2; 9 bases align to TRBD1. The germline V gene has CDR1 SNHLY and CDR2 FYNNEI. Trimming took 6 bases from V and 3 from J; bases not matched to a gene: 5. CDR3 length equals 14 residues. In DNA, the CDR3 is TGTGCCAGCAGCCGGGACAGGGAAGACTATGGCTACACCTTC. It yields the protein CASSRDREDYGYTF.

The chain links TRBV5-6 to TRBJ2-3; 11 nucleotides align to TRBD2. Germline V gene sequence: CDR1 SGHDT, CDR2 YYEEEE. There are 16 residues in the CDR3. V trimming: 6 bases; J trimming: 6 bases; junction bases outside the gene matches: 12. CDR3 residues: CASTVPLAGVADTQYF. The CDR3, as DNA: TGTGCCAGCACCGTACCACTAGCGGGAGTAGCGGATACGCAGTATTTT.

The gene calls are TRBV23-1 and TRBJ1-5, with D possibly TRBD1 on 6 matching bases. TRBV23-1 is reported as an ORF; its role is uncertain. This CDR3 comprises 15 residues. Trimming removed 8 bases from V and 5 bases from J, with 19 bases in between. The DNA of the CDR3 is TGCGCCAGCCTACTGGGACATCTCAAGGATCAGCCCCAGCATTTT. Encoded protein: CASLLGHLKDQPQHF.

The V and J genes are TRBV9 and TRBJ2-2, with 14 nucleotides matching TRBD2. CDR1 and CDR2 (germline): SGDLS, YYNGEE. The V segment lost 4 bases and the J segment 5 bases; nucleotides outside the gene matches: 7. The CDR3 extends over 17 amino acids. CDR3 in amino acids: CASSPGTSGSGTGELFF. CDR3 sequence (DNA): TGTGCCAGCAGCCCCGGGACTAGCGGGAGCGGTACCGGGGAGCTGTTTTTT.